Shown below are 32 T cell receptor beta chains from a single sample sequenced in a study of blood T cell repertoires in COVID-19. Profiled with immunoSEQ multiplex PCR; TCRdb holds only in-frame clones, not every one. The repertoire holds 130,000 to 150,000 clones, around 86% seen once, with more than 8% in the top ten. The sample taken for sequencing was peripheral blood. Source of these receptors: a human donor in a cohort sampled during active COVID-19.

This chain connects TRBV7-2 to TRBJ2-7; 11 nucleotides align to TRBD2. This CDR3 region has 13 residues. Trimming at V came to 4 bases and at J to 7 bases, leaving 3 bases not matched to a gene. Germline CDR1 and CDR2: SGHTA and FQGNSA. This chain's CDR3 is CASSSRLAGEQYF. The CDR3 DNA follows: TGTGCCAGCAGCTCGCGACTAGCGGGGGAGCAGTACTTC.

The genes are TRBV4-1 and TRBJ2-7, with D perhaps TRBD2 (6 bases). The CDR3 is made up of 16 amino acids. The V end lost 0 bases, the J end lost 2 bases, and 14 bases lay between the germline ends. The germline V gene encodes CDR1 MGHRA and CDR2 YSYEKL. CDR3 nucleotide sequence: TGCGCCAGCAGCCAAGATGCGAGGGAGGCCCCCTACGAGCAGTACTTC. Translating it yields CASSQDAREAPYEQYF.

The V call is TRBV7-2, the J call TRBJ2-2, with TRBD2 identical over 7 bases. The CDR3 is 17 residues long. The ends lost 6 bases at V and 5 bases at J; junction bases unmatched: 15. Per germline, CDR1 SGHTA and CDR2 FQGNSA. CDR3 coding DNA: TGTGCCAGCAGTCAACCGGGACTATCCGGGACGACCGGGGAGCTGTTTTTT. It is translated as CASSQPGLSGTTGELFF.

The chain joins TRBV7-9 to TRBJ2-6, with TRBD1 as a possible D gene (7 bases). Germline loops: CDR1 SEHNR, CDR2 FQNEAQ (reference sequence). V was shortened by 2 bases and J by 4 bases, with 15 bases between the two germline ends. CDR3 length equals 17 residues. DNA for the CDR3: TGTGCCAGCAGCTTAAGCCGCGGGACAGCAGGGGCCAACGTCCTGACTTTC. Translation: CASSLSRGTAGANVLTF.

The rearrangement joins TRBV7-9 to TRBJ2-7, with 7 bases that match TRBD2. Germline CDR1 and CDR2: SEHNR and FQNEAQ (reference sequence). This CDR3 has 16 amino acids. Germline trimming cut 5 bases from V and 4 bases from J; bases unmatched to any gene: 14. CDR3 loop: CASSPAGTKGGYEQYF. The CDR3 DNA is TGTGCCAGCAGCCCGGCCGGGACTAAGGGAGGTTACGAGCAGTACTTC. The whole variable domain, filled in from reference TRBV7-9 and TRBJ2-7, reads DTGVSQNPRHKITKRGQNVTFRCDPISEHNRLYWYRQTLGQGPEFLTYFQNEAQLEKSRLLSDRFSAERPKGSFSTLEIQRTEQGDSAMYLCASSPAGTKGGYEQYFGPGTRLTVT.

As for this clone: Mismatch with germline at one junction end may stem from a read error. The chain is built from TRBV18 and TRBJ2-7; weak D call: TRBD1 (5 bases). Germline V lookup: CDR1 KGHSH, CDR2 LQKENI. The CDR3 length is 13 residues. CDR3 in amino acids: CASSPANGRRVDF. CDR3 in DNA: TGTGCCAGCTCACCAGCCAACGGGCGCAGGGTGGACTTC.

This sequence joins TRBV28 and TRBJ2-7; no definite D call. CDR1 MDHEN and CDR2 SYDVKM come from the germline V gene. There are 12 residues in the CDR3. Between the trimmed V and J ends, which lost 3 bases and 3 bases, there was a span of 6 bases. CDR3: CASSLLDYEQYF. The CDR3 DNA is TGTGCCAGCAGTTTGTTAGACTACGAGCAGTACTTC. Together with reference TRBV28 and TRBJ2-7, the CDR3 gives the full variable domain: DVKVTQSSRYLVKRTGEKVFLECVQDMDHENMFWYRQDPGLGLRLIYFSYDVKMKEKGDIPEGYSVSREKKERFSLILESASTNQTSMYLCASSLLDYEQYFGPGTRLTVT.

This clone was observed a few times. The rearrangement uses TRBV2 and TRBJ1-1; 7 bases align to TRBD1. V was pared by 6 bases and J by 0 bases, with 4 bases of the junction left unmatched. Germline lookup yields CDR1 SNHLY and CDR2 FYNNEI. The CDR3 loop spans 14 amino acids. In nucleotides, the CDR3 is TGTGCCAGCAGGGGACAGAGCATGAACACTGAAGCTTTCTTT. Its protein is CASRGQSMNTEAFF. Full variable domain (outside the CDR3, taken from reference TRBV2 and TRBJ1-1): EPEVTQTPSHQVTQMGQEVILRCVPISNHLYFYWYRQILGQKVEFLVSFYNNEISEKSEIFDDQFSVERPDGSNFTLKIRSTKLEDSAMYFCASRGQSMNTEAFFGQGTRLTVV.

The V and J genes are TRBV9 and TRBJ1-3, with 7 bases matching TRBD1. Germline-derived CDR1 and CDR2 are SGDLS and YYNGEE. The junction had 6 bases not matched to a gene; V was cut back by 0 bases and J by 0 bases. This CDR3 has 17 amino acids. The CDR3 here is CASSVGGTDSSGNTIYF. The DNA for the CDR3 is TGTGCCAGCAGCGTAGGGGGGACAGACAGCTCTGGAAACACCATATATTTT.

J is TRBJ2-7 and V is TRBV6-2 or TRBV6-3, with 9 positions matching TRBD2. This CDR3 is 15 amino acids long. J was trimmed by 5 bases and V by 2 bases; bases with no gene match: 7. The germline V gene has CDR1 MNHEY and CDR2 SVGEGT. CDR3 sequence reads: CASSYSGRTWNEQYF. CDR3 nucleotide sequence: TGTGCCAGCAGTTACAGCGGGAGGACGTGGAACGAGCAGTACTTC.

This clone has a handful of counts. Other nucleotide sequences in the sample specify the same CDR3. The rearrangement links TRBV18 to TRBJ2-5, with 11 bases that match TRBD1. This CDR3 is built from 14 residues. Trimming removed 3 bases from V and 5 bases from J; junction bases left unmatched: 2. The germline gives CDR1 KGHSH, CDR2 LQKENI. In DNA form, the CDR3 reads TGTGCCAGCTCACCGGGACAGGGGGGTGAGACCCAGTACTTC. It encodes CASSPGQGGETQYF.

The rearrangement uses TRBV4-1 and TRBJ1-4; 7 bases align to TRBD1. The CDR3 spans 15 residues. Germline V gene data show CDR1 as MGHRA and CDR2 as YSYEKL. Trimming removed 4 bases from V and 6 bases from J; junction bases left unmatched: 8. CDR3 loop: CASSPDRAGYEKLFF. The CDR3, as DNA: TGCGCCAGCAGCCCCGACAGGGCAGGATATGAAAAACTGTTTTTT.

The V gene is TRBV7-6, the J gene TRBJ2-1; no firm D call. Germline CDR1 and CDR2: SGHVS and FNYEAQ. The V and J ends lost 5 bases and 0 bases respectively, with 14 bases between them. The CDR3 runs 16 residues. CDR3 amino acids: CASSEPFYSSYNEQFF. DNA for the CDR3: TGTGCCAGCAGCGAACCTTTTTATAGCTCCTACAATGAGCAGTTCTTC.

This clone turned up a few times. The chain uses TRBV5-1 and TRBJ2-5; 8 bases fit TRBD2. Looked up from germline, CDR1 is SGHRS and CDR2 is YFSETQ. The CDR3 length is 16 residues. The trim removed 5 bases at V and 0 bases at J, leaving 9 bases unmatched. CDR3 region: CASSRSPAGDQETQYF. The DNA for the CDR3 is TGCGCCAGCAGTCGAAGTCCAGCGGGAGACCAAGAGACCCAGTACTTC.

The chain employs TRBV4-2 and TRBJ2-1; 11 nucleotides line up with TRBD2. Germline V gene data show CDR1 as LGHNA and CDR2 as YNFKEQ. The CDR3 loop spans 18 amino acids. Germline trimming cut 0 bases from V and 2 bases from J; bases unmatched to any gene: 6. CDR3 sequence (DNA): TGTGCCAGCAGCCAAGATACTAGCGGGAGTAGGACCTACAATGAGCAGTTCTTC. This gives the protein CASSQDTSGSRTYNEQFF.

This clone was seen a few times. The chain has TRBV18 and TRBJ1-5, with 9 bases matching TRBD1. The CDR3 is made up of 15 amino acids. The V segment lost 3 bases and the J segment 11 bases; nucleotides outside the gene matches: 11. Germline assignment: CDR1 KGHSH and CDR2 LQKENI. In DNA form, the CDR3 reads TGTGCCAGCTCACCGAAGGGACAGGGCCAAGGAACCCAGCATTTT. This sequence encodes CASSPKGQGQGTQHF. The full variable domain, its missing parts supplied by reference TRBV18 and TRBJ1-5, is NAGVMQNPRHLVRRRGQEARLRCSPMKGHSHVYWYRQLPEEGLKFMVYLQKENIIDESGMPKERFSAEFPKEGPSILRIQQVVRGDSAAYFCASSPKGQGQGTQHFGDGTRLSIL.

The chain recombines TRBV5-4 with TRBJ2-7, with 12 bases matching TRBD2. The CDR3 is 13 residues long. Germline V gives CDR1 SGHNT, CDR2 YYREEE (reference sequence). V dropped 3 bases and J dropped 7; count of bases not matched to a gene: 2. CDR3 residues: CASSSGLAGEQYF. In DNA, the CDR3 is TGTGCCAGCAGCTCCGGACTAGCGGGGGAGCAGTACTTC. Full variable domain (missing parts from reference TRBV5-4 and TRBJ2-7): ETGVTQSPTHLIKTRGQQVTLRCSSQSGHNTVSWYQQALGQGPQFIFQYYREEENGRGNFPPRFSGLQFPNYSSELNVNALELDDSALYLCASSSGLAGEQYFGPGTRLTVT.

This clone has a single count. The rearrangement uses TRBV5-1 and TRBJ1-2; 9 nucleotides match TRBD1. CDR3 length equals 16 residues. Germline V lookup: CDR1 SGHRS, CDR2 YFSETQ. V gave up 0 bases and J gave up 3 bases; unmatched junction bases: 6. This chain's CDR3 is CASSLGAGQGDYGYTF. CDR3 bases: TGCGCCAGCAGCTTGGGAGCGGGACAGGGAGACTATGGCTACACCTTC.

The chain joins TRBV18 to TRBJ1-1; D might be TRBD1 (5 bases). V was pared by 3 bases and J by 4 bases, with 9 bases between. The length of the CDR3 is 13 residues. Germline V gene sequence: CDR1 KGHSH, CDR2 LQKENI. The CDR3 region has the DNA TGTGCCAGCTCACCTACAGGCCTCACTGAAGCTTTCTTT. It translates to CASSPTGLTEAFF. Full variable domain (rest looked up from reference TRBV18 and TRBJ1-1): NAGVMQNPRHLVRRRGQEARLRCSPMKGHSHVYWYRQLPEEGLKFMVYLQKENIIDESGMPKERFSAEFPKEGPSILRIQQVVRGDSAAYFCASSPTGLTEAFFGQGTRLTVV.

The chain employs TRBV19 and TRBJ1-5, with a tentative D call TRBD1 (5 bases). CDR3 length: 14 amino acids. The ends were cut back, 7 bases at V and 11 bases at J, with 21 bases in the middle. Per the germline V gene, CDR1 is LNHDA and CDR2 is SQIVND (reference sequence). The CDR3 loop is CASTALDRPGAQHF. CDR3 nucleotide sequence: TGTGCCAGTACTGCCTTGGACCGTCCGGGGGCCCAGCATTTT. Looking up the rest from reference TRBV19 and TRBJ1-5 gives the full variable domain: DGGITQSPKYLFRKEGQNVTLSCEQNLNHDAMYWYRQDPGQGLRLIYYSQIVNDFQKGDIAEGYSVSREKKESFPLTVTSAQKNPTAFYLCASTALDRPGAQHFGDGTRLSIL.

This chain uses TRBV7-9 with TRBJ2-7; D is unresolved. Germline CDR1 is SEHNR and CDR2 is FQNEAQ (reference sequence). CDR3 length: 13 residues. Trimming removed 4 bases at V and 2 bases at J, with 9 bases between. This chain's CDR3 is CASSSDNAYEQYF. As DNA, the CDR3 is TGTGCCAGCAGCTCTGACAACGCCTACGAGCAGTACTTC.

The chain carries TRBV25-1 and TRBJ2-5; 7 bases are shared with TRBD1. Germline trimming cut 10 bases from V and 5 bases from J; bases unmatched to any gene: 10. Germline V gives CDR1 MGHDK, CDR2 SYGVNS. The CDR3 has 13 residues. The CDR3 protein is CATQEGARETQYF. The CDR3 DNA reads TGTGCCACCCAAGAGGGGGCAAGGGAGACCCAGTACTTC.

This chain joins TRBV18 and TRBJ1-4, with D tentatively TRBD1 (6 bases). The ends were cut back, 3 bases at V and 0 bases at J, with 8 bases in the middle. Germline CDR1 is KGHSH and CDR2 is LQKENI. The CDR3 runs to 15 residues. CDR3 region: CASSPGQTTNEKLFF. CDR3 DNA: TGTGCCAGCTCACCCGGACAGACAACTAATGAAAAACTGTTTTTT.

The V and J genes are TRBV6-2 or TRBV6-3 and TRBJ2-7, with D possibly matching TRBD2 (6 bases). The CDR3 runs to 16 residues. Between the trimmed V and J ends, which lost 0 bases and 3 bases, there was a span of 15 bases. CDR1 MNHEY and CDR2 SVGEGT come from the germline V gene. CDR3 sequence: CASSYSGGRNYYEQYF. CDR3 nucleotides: TGTGCCAGCAGTTACTCGGGGGGAAGGAACTACTACGAGCAGTACTTC.

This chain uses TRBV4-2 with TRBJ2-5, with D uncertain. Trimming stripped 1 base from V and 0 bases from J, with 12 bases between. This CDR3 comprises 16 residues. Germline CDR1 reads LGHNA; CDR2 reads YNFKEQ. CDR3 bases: TGTGCCAGCAGCCAAGGTTCGCAGTCGAACCAAGAGACCCAGTACTTC. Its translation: CASSQGSQSNQETQYF.

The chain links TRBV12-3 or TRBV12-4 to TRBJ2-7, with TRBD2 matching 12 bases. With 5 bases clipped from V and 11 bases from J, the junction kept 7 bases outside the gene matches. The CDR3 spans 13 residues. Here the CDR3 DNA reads TGTGCCAGCAGTGGTTTGCTAGCGGGAGGGGAGTACTTC. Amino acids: CASSGLLAGGEYF.

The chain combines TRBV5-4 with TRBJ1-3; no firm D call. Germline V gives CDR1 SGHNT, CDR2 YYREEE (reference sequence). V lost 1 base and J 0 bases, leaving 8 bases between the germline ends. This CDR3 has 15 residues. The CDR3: CASSLNGYSGNTIYF. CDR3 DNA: TGTGCCAGCAGCTTGAACGGTTACTCTGGAAACACCATATATTTT.

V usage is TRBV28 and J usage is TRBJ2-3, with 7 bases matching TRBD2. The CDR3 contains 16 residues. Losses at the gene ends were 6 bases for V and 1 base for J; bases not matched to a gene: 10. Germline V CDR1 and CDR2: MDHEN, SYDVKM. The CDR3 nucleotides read TGTGCCAGCAGGAGAGGGGAGGGGATGGGCACAGATACGCAGTATTTT. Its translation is CASRRGEGMGTDTQYF. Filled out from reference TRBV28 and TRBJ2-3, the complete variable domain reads DVKVTQSSRYLVKRTGEKVFLECVQDMDHENMFWYRQDPGLGLRLIYFSYDVKMKEKGDIPEGYSVSREKKERFSLILESASTNQTSMYLCASRRGEGMGTDTQYFGPGTRLTVL.

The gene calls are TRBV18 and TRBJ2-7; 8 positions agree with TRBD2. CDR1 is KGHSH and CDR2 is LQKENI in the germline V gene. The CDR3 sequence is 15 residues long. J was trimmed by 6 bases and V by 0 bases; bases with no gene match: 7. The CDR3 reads CASSPPHGGAGEQYF. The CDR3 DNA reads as TGTGCCAGCTCACCACCTCACGGGGGGGCTGGCGAGCAGTACTTC.

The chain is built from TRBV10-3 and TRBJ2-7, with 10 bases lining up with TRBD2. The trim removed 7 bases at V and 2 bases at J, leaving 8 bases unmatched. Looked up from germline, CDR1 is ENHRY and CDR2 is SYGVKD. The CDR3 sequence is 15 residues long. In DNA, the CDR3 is TGTGCCATCACACCAACTAGCGGGGTAACCTACGAGCAGTACTTC. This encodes CAITPTSGVTYEQYF.

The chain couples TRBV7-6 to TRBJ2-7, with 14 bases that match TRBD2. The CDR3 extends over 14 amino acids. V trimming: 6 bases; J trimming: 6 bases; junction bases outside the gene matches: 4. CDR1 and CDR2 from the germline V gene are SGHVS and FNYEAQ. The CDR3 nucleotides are TGTGCCAGCAGTCCCGGGACTAGCGGGAGCGAGCAGTACTTC. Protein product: CASSPGTSGSEQYF.

CDR3 coding DNA: TGCGCCAGCAGCCTAAGGCCCCGCGGTAGTGGGACCCAGTACTTC. It yields the protein CASSLRPRGSGTQYF. This chain links TRBV4-1 with TRBJ2-5; D call uncertain. The CDR3 is 15 residues long. The V end lost 4 bases, the J end lost 7 bases, and 19 bases lay between the germline ends. The germline V gene encodes CDR1 MGHRA and CDR2 YSYEKL.